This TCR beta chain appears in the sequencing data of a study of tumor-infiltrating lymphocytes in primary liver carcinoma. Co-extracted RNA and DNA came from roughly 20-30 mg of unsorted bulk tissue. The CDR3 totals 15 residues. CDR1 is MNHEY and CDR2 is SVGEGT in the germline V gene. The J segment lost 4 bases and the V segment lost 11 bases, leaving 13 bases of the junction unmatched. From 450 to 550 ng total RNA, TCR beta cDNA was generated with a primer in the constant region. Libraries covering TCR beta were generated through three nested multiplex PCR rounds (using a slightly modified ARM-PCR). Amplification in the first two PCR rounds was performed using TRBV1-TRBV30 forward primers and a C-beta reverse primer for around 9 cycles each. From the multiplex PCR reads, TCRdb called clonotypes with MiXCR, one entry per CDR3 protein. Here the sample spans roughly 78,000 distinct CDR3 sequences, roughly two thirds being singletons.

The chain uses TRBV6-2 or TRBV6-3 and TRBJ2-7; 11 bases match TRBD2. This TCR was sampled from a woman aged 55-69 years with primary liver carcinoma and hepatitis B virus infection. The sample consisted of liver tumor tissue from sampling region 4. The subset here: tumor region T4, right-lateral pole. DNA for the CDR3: TGTGCCTGCACCAAGGCTAGCGGGAGGTCGTACGAGCAGTACTTC. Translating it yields CACTKASGRSYEQYF.